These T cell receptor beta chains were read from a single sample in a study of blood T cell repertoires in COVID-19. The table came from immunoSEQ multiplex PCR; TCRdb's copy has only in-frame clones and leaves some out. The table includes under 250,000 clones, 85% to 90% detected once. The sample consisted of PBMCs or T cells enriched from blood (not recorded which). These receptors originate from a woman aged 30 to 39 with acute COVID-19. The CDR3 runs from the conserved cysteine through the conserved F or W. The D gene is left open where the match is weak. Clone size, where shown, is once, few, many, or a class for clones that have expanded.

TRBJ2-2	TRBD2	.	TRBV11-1	TGTGCCAGCAGCCCCCGGGAGGGTTATACGCGGGGGGAGCTGTTTTTT	CASSPREGYTRGELFF
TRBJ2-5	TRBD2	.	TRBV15	TGTGCCACCAGCAGAGCGGCTAGCGGACCCCAAGAGACCCAGTACTTC	CATSRAASGPQETQYF
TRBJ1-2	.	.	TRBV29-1	TGCAGCGTGACAGAAATTTATGGCTACACCTTC	CSVTEIYGYTF
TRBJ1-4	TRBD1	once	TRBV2	TGTGCCAGCAGTTTAAACAGGGGCAATAATGAAAAACTGTTTTTT	CASSLNRGNNEKLFF
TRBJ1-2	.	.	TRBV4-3	TGCGCCAGCAGCCATGTCGGGAGAGGGAGGTTCTATGGCTACACCTTC	CASSHVGRGRFYGYTF
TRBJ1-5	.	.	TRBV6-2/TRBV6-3	TGTGCCAGCAGTTACTCGCTAGATAGGATACACGCCAATCAGCCCCAGCATTTT	CASSYSLDRIHANQPQHF
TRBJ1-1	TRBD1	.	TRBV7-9	TGTGCCAGCAGCGCGAGACAGGGGTGGACTGAAGCTTTCTTT	CASSARQGWTEAFF
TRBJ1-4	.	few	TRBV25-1	TGTGCCAGCAGCCGGACAACAAATGAAAAACTGTTTTTT	CASSRTTNEKLFF
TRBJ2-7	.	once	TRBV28	TGTGCCAGCACCACCCCAAGACAGCCCTCCTACGAGCAGTACTTC	CASTTPRQPSYEQYF
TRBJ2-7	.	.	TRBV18	TGTGCCAGCTCTCCGTCGACAGGATCCTACGAGCAGTACTTC	CASSPSTGSYEQYF
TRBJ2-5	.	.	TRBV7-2	TGTGCCAGCAGCGCCAACAATGACCAAGAGACCCAGTACTTC	CASSANNDQETQYF
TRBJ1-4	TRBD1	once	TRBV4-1	TGCGCCAGCAGCCGAAGGACAGGCGCTGGGGAAAAACTGTTTTTT	CASSRRTGAGEKLFF
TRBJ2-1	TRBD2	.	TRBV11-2	TGTGCCAGCAGCTTAGCCTCGACTAGCGGGGGGGCCCACTACAATGAGCAGTTCTTC	CASSLASTSGGAHYNEQFF
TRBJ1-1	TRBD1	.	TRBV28	TGTGCCAGCACTCAGGGGGTGAACACTGAAGCTTTCTTT	CASTQGVNTEAFF
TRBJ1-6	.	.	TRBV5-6	TGTGCCAGCAGCTTGCGGGGAACCTATAATTCACCCCTCCACTTT	CASSLRGTYNSPLHF
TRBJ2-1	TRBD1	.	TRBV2	TGTGCCAGCAGCGACCCGACAGGGGTCGAGCAGTTCTTC	CASSDPTGVEQFF
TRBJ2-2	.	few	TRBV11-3	TGTGCCAGCACCCTCCGAGGGGGGGAGCTGTTTTTT	CASTLRGGELFF
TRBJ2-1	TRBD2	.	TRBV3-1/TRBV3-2	TGTGCCAGCAGCCAAGATTCTAGCGGGGGGAATGAGCAGTTCTTC	CASSQDSSGGNEQFF
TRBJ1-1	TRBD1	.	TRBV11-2	TGTGCCAGCAGCTTATTTTACAGGGGGGACACTGAAGCTTTCTTT	CASSLFYRGDTEAFF
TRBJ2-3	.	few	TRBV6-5	TGTGCCAGCACTAACGGGGAAGAGGCAGATACGCAGTATTTT	CASTNGEEADTQYF
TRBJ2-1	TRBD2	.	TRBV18	TGTGCCAGCTCACCAGGCGGGGGCTCCTACAATGAGCAGTTCTTC	CASSPGGGSYNEQFF
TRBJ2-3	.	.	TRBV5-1	TGCGCCAGCGGCCACGGGGCGCGGGGTGGGGAAACAGATACGCAGTATTTT	CASGHGARGGETDTQYF
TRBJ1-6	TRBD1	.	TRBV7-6	TGTGCCAGCAGCCGGGACAGCTCTCGGGATAATTCACCCCTCCACTTT	CASSRDSSRDNSPLHF
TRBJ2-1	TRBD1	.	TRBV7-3	TGTGCCAGCAGCTTAAACCCGGGACAGGGGCCCAATGAGCAGTTCTTC	CASSLNPGQGPNEQFF
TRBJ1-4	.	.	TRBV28	TGTGCCAGCAGTTCCCGACAGCGAGATGAAAAACTGTTTTTT	CASSSRQRDEKLFF
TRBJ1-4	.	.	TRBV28	TGTGCCAGCAGTCCGCCGTTGCCGGCAACTAATGAAAAACTGTTTTTT	CASSPPLPATNEKLFF
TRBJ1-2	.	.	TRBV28	TGTGCCAGCAGCTTCACAGGGAGCTATGGCTACACCTTC	CASSFTGSYGYTF
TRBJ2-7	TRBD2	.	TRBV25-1	TGTGCCAGCAGTGAACCCCTAGCGGGGGGGAATGAGCAGTACTTC	CASSEPLAGGNEQYF
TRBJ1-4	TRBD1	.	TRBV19	TGTGCCAGTAGTATTTACAGGGGAACTAATGAAAAACTGTTTTTT	CASSIYRGTNEKLFF
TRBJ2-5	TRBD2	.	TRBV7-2	TGTGCCAGCAGCCCGAGACTAGCGGGGGGGGCCTTCCAAGAGACCCAGTACTTC	CASSPRLAGGAFQETQYF
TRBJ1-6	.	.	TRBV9	TGTGCCAGCAGCGTAGCCCTCAGGGCAGGGGATAATTCACCCCTCCACTTT	CASSVALRAGDNSPLHF
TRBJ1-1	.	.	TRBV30	TGTGCCTTGTCAGGGGATTTGAACACTGAAGCTTTCTTT	CALSGDLNTEAFF
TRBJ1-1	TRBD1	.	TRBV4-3	TGCGCCAGCAGCCTCGACAGGGGTAACACTGAAGCTTTCTTT	CASSLDRGNTEAFF
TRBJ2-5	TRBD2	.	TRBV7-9	TGTGCCAGCAGCCCTTCCGAGGTAGCGGGGTACCAAGAGACCCAGTACTTC	CASSPSEVAGYQETQYF
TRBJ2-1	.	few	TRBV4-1	TGCGCCAGCAGCACCCAGGACTACCACAATGAGCAGTTCTTC	CASSTQDYHNEQFF
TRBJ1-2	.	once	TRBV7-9	TGTGCCAGCAGGGGATCCAGGGGTGAGGACTATGGCTACACCTTC	CASRGSRGEDYGYTF
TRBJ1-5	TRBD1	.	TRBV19	TGTGCCAGTGCGACAGGGGGCGCGGGGCAGCCCCAGCATTTT	CASATGGAGQPQHF
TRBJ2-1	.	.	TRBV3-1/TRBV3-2	TGTGCCAGCAGCCAGGTGGGGTCGGGAAACGAGCAGTTCTTC	CASSQVGSGNEQFF
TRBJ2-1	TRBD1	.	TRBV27	TGTGCCAGCAGAGCAGGGTCAACTCCGGGACAGGGTACGTGGGAGCAGTTCTTC	CASRAGSTPGQGTWEQFF
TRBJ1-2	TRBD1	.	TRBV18	TGTGCCAGCTCACCACGCCCGACAGGGACAGCTCTGAACTATGGCTACACCTTC	CASSPRPTGTALNYGYTF
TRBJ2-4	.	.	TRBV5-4	TGTGCCAGCATCGACCGAGATACAGGAGCCAAAAACATTCAGTACTTC	CASIDRDTGAKNIQYF
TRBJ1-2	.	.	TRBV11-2	TGTGCCAGCAGCCTTCTGGAGAGAGCCTATGGCTACACCTTC	CASSLLERAYGYTF
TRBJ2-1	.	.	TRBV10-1	TGCGCCAGCAGCGCAGGTGGCGGGGATGAGCAGTTCTTC	CASSAGGGDEQFF
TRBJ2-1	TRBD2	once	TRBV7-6	TGTGCCAGCAGCTTAGGGCGGGGGGGCCTATACAATGAGCAGTTCTTC	CASSLGRGGLYNEQFF
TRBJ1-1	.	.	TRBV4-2	TGTGCCAGCAGCCAGGGCGGGTACACTGAAGCTTTCTTT	CASSQGGYTEAFF
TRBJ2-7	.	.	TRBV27	TGTGCCAGCAGTCTAGCCGAGGGCATTGTATACGAGCAGTACTTC	CASSLAEGIVYEQYF
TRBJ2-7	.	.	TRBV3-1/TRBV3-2	TGTGCCAGCAGCCAAGATAACACAGTGGAGCAGTACTTC	CASSQDNTVEQYF
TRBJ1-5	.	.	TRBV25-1	TGTGCCAGCAGTGAGGGGCAGGGTGGCCAGCCCCAGCATTTT	CASSEGQGGQPQHF